This TCR beta chain comes out of a study of human T cells and chemical hapten exposure. Germline V gene sequence: CDR1 SGHTA, CDR2 FQGNSA. The CDR3 consists of 14 residues. The V gene lost 5 bases and the J gene lost 6 bases, with 13 bases spanning the gap. Original processing notes: Sample TCR counts, which ranged from 23,224 to 690,600, had a median of approximately 96,000. In TCRdb, the RACE reads were re-called with MiXCR into one record per CDR3 protein. TCRdb, not the authors, supplied the V and J calls. This sample has 79,000 or so distinct CDR3 sequences, with 25% to 40% found just once. Sample time point: patch test 1, 2 weeks after DPC sensitization. Indicated treatment: therapeutic diphenylcyclopropenone sensitization with weekly scalp DPC. People who gave samples had alopecia, were 18 to 70 years old, and were suitable for DPC.

The rearrangement joins TRBV7-2 to TRBJ1-4; D not certain. The specimen was whole blood, collected in connection with sensitization to the hapten diphenylcyclopropenone (DPC). The TCR comes from a middle-aged man with alopecia areata. Some clones in this sample may be carry-over from other donors' samples. The DNA of the CDR3 is TGTGCCAGCAGCAGACGACGGTTTGATGAAAAACTGTTTTTT. It yields the protein CASSRRRFDEKLFF.